The entry below gives a single T cell receptor (beta chain) sequence along with its context. Its target is not known. Study-wide points: Tumor memory CD4+ T cell TCR gene usage was found to cluster with blood and lymph node memory CD4+ cells and with lymph node naive CD4+ cells. Tumor-infiltrating Treg TCR alpha and beta sequences overlapped most with tumor naive CD4+ T cells, then blood naive. The larger-cohort validation was restricted to a single TCR beta V-J rearrangement rather than whole repertoires.

The memory fraction was CD4+CD45RO+CD25- cells. The germline V gene has CDR1 LGHNA and CDR2 YNFKEQ. Unmatched junction bases numbered 6, after V lost 3 bases and J lost 2 bases. CDR3 length equals 16 residues. TCRdb re-called the 5' RACE reads with MiXCR, one entry per CDR3 protein. The sample comprises about 7,200 distinct CDR3 sequences, approximately 40% of which are singletons, and about 4.2% rests with the top ten. The sequenced material came from memory CD4+ T cells sorted from blood. Subset specified: memory CD4+ T cells, CD4+CD45RO+CD25-. The V call is TRBV4-2, the J call TRBJ2-7; 11 bases are shared with TRBD1. This TCR came from a female donor with breast cancer. CDR3 nucleotides: TGTGCCAGCAGCCAGGCCGGGGGACAGGGGGCCTACGAGCAGTACTTC. Translating it yields CASSQAGGQGAYEQYF.